This TCR beta chain is from a study of blood T cell repertoires in COVID-19. One Seattle source followed patients from active infection through their disease course. Using immunoSEQ multiplex PCR, the repertoire was profiled, and TCRdb retains in-frame clones only, with some absent. The sample yields 150,000 to 180,000 clones, roughly 84% seen once. The receptor comes from a woman in her fifties or sixties with COVID-19, enrolled during active disease. Material: peripheral blood.

The CDR3 sequence is CASSELTSGSYNEQFF. CDR3 sequence (DNA): TGCGCCAGCAGTGAACTGACTAGCGGGAGTTACAATGAGCAGTTCTTC. The chain joins TRBV10-1 to TRBJ2-1, with TRBD2 identical over 12 bases. This CDR3 has 16 amino acids. V shed 3 bases and J 4 bases; nucleotides not matched to a gene: 4. Germline CDR1 is WNHNN and CDR2 is SYGVQD (reference sequence).